A selection of T cell receptor beta chains follows, all from one sample in a study of shared clonotypes between healthy human individuals. The table came from immunoSEQ multiplex PCR; TCRdb's copy has only in-frame clones and leaves some out. The repertoire holds about 1.5 million clones, nearly 99% seen once, with roughly 0.45% in the top ten. The material sequenced was naive CD4+ T cells sorted from blood. The receptors were gathered from a man between 25 and 39 years old in good health. Both conserved end residues are part of each CDR3. The order of the fields is clone size, D gene, J gene, V gene, CDR3 protein, CDR3 DNA. The D gene is left open where the match is weak. Size is omitted from some rows. Given values are once, few, many or a class for expanded clones.

.	TRBD1	TRBJ2-1	TRBV15	CATSRGRDRFRDEQFF	TGTGCCACCAGCAGAGGCCGGGACAGGTTTCGGGATGAGCAGTTCTTC
.	.	TRBJ2-2	TRBV5-5	CASSHRAPPDTGELFF	TGTGCCAGCAGCCACCGTGCCCCCCCGGACACCGGGGAGCTGTTTTTT
.	.	TRBJ2-7	TRBV27	CASSPTVPFYEQYF	TGTGCCAGCAGTCCGACAGTGCCATTCTACGAGCAGTACTTC
.	TRBD1	TRBJ2-7	TRBV5-1	CASSSRTGNTTYEQYF	TGCGCCAGCAGCTCACGGACAGGGAATACCACCTACGAGCAGTACTTC
.	.	TRBJ1-4	TRBV5-1	CASSRDANEKLFF	TGCGCCAGCAGCCGGGACGCTAATGAAAAACTGTTTTTT
.	TRBD2	TRBJ2-1	TRBV5-1	CASSAGLAGVNEQFF	TGCGCCAGCAGCGCGGGACTAGCGGGAGTGAATGAGCAGTTCTTC
.	.	TRBJ2-5	TRBV2	CASSKVRETQYF	TGTGCCAGCTCCAAGGTTAGAGAGACCCAGTACTTC
.	.	TRBJ2-7	TRBV7-9	CASSPPTIPYEQYF	TGTGCCAGCAGCCCCCCCACGATCCCCTACGAGCAGTACTTC
.	.	TRBJ1-3	TRBV30	CAWILGGSGNTIYF	TGTGCCTGGATACTCGGGGGTTCTGGAAACACCATATATTTT
.	.	TRBJ2-2	TRBV2	CASSAHTGELFF	TGTGCCAGCAGTGCGCACACCGGGGAGCTGTTTTTT
.	.	TRBJ1-5	TRBV28	CASSLPGRGNQPQHF	TGTGCCAGCAGTTTACCCGGACGAGGCAATCAGCCCCAGCATTTT
.	.	TRBJ1-1	TRBV5-1	CASSLAWEANTEAFF	TGCGCCAGCAGCTTGGCGTGGGAGGCGAACACTGAAGCTTTCTTT
once	TRBD2	TRBJ2-7	TRBV11-2	CASGPGGLEQYF	TGTGCCAGCGGTCCGGGAGGGCTCGAGCAGTACTTC
.	TRBD2	TRBJ2-7	TRBV5-1	CASSQGTSAYEQYF	TGCGCCAGCAGCCAAGGGACTAGCGCCTACGAGCAGTACTTC